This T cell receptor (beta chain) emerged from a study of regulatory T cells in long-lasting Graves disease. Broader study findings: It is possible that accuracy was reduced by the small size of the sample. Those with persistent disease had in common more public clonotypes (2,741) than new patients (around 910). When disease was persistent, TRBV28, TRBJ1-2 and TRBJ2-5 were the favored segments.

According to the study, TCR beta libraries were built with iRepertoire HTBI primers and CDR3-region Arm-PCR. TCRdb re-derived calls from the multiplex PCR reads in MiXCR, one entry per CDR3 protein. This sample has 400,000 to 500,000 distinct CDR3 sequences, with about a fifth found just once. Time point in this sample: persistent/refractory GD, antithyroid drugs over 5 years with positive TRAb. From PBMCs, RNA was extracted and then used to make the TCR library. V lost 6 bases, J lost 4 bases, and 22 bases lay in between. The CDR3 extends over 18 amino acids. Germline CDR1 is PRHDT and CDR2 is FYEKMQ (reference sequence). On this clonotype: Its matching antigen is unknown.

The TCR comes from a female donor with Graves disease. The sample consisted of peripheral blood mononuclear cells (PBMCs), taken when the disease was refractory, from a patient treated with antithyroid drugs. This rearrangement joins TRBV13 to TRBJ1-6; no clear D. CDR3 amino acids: CASSPPGGYTDYNSPLHF. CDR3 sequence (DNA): TGTGCCAGCAGTCCTCCTGGCGGGTACACTGATTATAATTCACCCCTCCACTTT.